This TCR beta chain came from a study of T cell changes during pregnancy in multiple sclerosis. Trimming removed 3 bases from V and 1 base from J, with 11 bases in between. The CDR3 runs 15 residues. Germline assignment: CDR1 SGHTS and CDR2 YDEGEE. Repertoires were generated with immunoSEQ multiplex PCR, while TCRdb's copy carries only in-frame clones and drops some. Counted here are 50,000 to 60,000 clones, approximately 90% occurring once; the ten biggest clones make up about 0.18%. This sample comprised CD4+ T cells from peripheral blood mononuclear cells, obtained after pregnancy. V and J are TRBV5-8 and TRBJ1-5; unclear D gene. This TCR was sampled from a female donor in good health, enrolled as a control in a pregnancy study. The CDR3 sequence is CASSSRLGSNQPQHF. CDR3 in DNA: TGTGCCAGCAGCTCCAGACTTGGGAGCAATCAGCCCCAGCATTTT.